Each of the 6 T cell receptor beta chains below was sequenced from the same sample in a study of shared clonotypes between healthy human individuals. Here immunoSEQ multiplex PCR was the method, and the copy in TCRdb shows in-frame clones only, minus some. Here the sample spans 550,000 to 750,000 clones, 92% being singletons. Positive CCR7 selection of CD45RO-negative cells yielded the naive CD8 cells, and terminally differentiated effector memory CD45RA+ cells were excluded. The sample taken for sequencing was naive CD8+ T cells sorted from blood. These receptors were obtained from a man younger than 45 in good health.

The chain recombines TRBV9 with TRBJ2-3; TRBD1 matches at 7 bases. The V gene end was trimmed by 2 bases and the J gene end by 2 bases; junction bases not matched to a gene: 8. The CDR3 loop spans 16 amino acids. Germline V lookup: CDR1 SGDLS, CDR2 YYNGEE. The chain's CDR3 is CASSVREGGPTDTQYF. CDR3 DNA sequence: TGTGCCAGCAGCGTTCGGGAAGGGGGCCCCACAGATACGCAGTATTTT.

This clone showed up just once. The rearrangement links TRBV7-2 to TRBJ2-5, with D perhaps being TRBD1 or TRBD2 (5 bases each). There are 14 residues in the CDR3. The germline gives CDR1 SGHTA, CDR2 FQGNSA. The V and J ends lost 2 bases and 3 bases respectively, with 10 bases between them. CDR3 sequence (DNA): TGTGCCAGCAGCTTAACGGGACGGAAAGAGACCCAGTACTTC. Protein sequence: CASSLTGRKETQYF.

The chain couples TRBV15 to TRBJ2-7; D unresolved. CDR1 and CDR2 from the germline V gene are LNHNV and YYDKDF (reference sequence). CDR3 length equals 15 residues. Trimming shortened V by 0 bases and J by 3 bases, and 12 bases separated the two germline ends. The CDR3 DNA reads TGTGCCACCAGCAGAGAGACGATACCGCTCTACGAGCAGTACTTC. It is translated as CATSRETIPLYEQYF. Complete variable domain (other parts from reference TRBV15 and TRBJ2-7): DAMVIQNPRYQVTQFGKPVTLSCSQTLNHNVMYWYQQKSSQAPKLLFHYYDKDFNNEADTPDNFQSRRPNTSFCFLDIRSPGLGDTAMYLCATSRETIPLYEQYFGPGTRLTVT.

The genes are TRBV28 and TRBJ2-5; D is ambiguous. Germline values: CDR1 MDHEN, CDR2 SYDVKM. The CDR3 is 13 residues long. Trimming took off 4 bases at V and 1 base at J, with 7 bases between the two ends. CDR3 residues: CASSSPSQETQYF. CDR3 DNA: TGTGCCAGCAGTTCCCCCTCCCAAGAGACCCAGTACTTC.

V is TRBV2 and J is TRBJ2-1; D is unresolved. The germline CDR1 and CDR2 sequences are SNHLY and FYNNEI. The CDR3 extends over 15 amino acids. Deletions cut 0 bases from V and 0 bases from J, with 6 bases between. CDR3 loop: CASSEAVNSYNEQFF. The CDR3 DNA follows: TGTGCCAGCAGTGAAGCGGTTAACTCCTACAATGAGCAGTTCTTC.

The chain has TRBV28 and TRBJ1-1; TRBD1 agrees at 7 bases. CDR1 and CDR2 from the germline V gene are MDHEN and SYDVKM. The CDR3 contains 14 residues. Germline trimming cut 6 bases from V and 5 bases from J; bases unmatched to any gene: 9. DNA for the CDR3: TGTGCCAGCAGCCAGACAGGGCTGGGGACTGAAGCTTTCTTT. Amino acid sequence: CASSQTGLGTEAFF. Using reference TRBV28 and TRBJ1-1 for the parts outside the CDR3, the full variable domain is DVKVTQSSRYLVKRTGEKVFLECVQDMDHENMFWYRQDPGLGLRLIYFSYDVKMKEKGDIPEGYSVSREKKERFSLILESASTNQTSMYLCASSQTGLGTEAFFGQGTRLTVV.